This entry lists 16 T cell receptor beta chains sequenced from one sample in a study of blood T cell repertoires in COVID-19. Profiled with immunoSEQ multiplex PCR; TCRdb holds only in-frame clones, not every one. This table has 120,000 to 150,000 clones, 84% appearing once. Material: peripheral blood. The origin of the receptors is a human donor in a cohort sampled during active COVID-19.

V is TRBV7-6 and J is TRBJ2-3; 11 nucleotides line up with TRBD2. The V gene's germline CDR1 is SGHVS and CDR2 FNYEAQ. The CDR3 contains 18 residues. J lost 2 bases, V lost 4 bases, and 11 bases had no gene match. The CDR3 loop reads CASSYLAGGPAHTDTQYF. CDR3 in DNA: TGTGCCAGCAGCTACCTAGCGGGGGGCCCTGCCCACACAGATACGCAGTATTTT.

This chain uses TRBV15 with TRBJ2-1; no reliable D call. V was trimmed by 5 bases and J by 0 bases, leaving 17 bases between them. The CDR3 consists of 17 residues. Germline CDR1 LNHNV, CDR2 YYDKDF (reference sequence). CDR3 DNA sequence: TGTGCCACCAGCTCCCCCCTGGCGGCGAGCTCCTACAATGAGCAGTTCTTC. Its protein is CATSSPLAASSYNEQFF.

The rearrangement uses TRBV5-1 and TRBJ2-5, with 7 positions matching TRBD1. The length of the CDR3 is 13 residues. Germline CDR1 is SGHRS and CDR2 is YFSETQ. The ends lost 2 bases at V and 4 bases at J; junction bases unmatched: 2. The CDR3 DNA sequence: TGCGCCAGCAGCTTTCCAGGGGGAGAGACCCAGTACTTC. This gives the protein CASSFPGGETQYF. The full variable domain, rest sourced from reference TRBV5-1 and TRBJ2-5, is KAGVTQTPRYLIKTRGQQVTLSCSPISGHRSVSWYQQTPGQGLQFLFEYFSETQRNKGNFPGRFSGRQFSNSRSEMNVSTLELGDSALYLCASSFPGGETQYFGPGTRLLVL.

V usage is TRBV7-2 and J usage is TRBJ1-3; possible D gene TRBD1, 5 bases. The CDR3 sequence is 18 residues long. The germline V and J ends were trimmed by 5 bases and 0 bases, with 20 bases remaining between them. CDR1 is SGHTA and CDR2 is FQGNSA in the germline V gene. The CDR3 sequence is CASSDLGHLLSSGNTIYF. CDR3 coding DNA: TGTGCCAGCAGCGATCTTGGACACCTCCTGAGCTCTGGAAACACCATATATTTT.

This clone was seen just once. V gene TRBV7-2 combines with J gene TRBJ2-1, with D possibly matching TRBD2 (5 bases). In germline, CDR1 is SGHTA, CDR2 FQGNSA. CDR3 length: 14 residues. V lost 5 bases and J 6 bases, leaving 14 bases between the germline ends. The CDR3 bases are TGTGCCAGCAGCCTTCCTCTAGCTATCAATGAGCAGTTCTTC. It translates to CASSLPLAINEQFF.

This clone has only a few counts. The rearrangement uses TRBV5-1 and TRBJ2-5; no firm D call. V was clipped by 0 bases and J by 5 bases, with 17 bases between them. CDR1 SGHRS and CDR2 YFSETQ come from the germline V gene. This CDR3 region has 16 residues. This CDR3 reads CASSLGAGGWSETQYF. Written as DNA, the CDR3 is TGCGCCAGCAGCTTGGGGGCAGGTGGATGGTCGGAGACCCAGTACTTC.

This chain uses TRBV10-3 with TRBJ1-4, with D perhaps TRBD1 (6 bases). Germline V gene sequence: CDR1 ENHRY, CDR2 SYGVKD. The CDR3 is 14 residues long. V was pared by 10 bases and J by 7 bases, with 19 bases between. The CDR3 DNA is TGTGCCACCAGGTTCGACCTAGGGGGTGAAAAACTGTTTTTT. Its translation: CATRFDLGGEKLFF.

This chain connects TRBV6-1 to TRBJ2-7; 10 bases map to TRBD2. The germline V gene has CDR1 MNHNS and CDR2 SASEGT. V was clipped by 1 base and J by 6 bases; unmatched bases: 15. The CDR3 length is 18 residues. CDR3 loop: CASSEEGLAGARRREQYF. The CDR3, as DNA: TGTGCCAGCAGTGAAGAAGGCCTAGCGGGGGCCCGGCGGCGCGAGCAGTACTTC.

The gene calls are TRBV29-1 and TRBJ1-5, with TRBD1 matching 10 bases. Germline loops: CDR1 SQVTM, CDR2 ANQGSEA. CDR3 size: 13 residues. After removal of 6 bases from V and 7 bases from J, the junction contained 6 bases not matched to a gene. The CDR3 nucleotides are TGCAGCGTCCGACAGGGGGCGAACCAGCCCCAGCATTTT. Its translation: CSVRQGANQPQHF. Full variable domain (outside the CDR3, taken from reference TRBV29-1 and TRBJ1-5): SAVISQKPSRDICQRGTSLTIQCQVDSQVTMMFWYRQQPGQSLTLIATANQGSEATYESGFVIDKFPISRPNLTFSTLTVSNMSPEDSSIYLCSVRQGANQPQHFGDGTRLSIL.

This chain uses TRBV9 with TRBJ2-2, with D perhaps TRBD1 (5 bases). CDR1 and CDR2 (germline): SGDLS, YYNGEE. The CDR3 loop spans 15 amino acids. V lost 1 base, J lost 1 base, and 8 bases lay in between. CDR3 nucleotide sequence: TGTGCCAGCAGCGTATGGCAGGGGAACACCGGGGAGCTGTTTTTT. Translation: CASSVWQGNTGELFF. The full variable domain, completed using reference TRBV9 and TRBJ2-2, is DSGVTQTPKHLITATGQRVTLRCSPRSGDLSVYWYQQSLDQGLQFLIQYYNGEERAKGNILERFSAQQFPDLHSELNLSSLELGDSALYFCASSVWQGNTGELFFGEGSRLTVL.

This clone has a single count. The chain has TRBV7-6 and TRBJ1-1; no definite D call. CDR1 is SGHVS and CDR2 is FNYEAQ in the germline V gene. Trimming stripped 2 bases from V and 1 base from J, with 5 bases between. CDR3 length: 13 residues. CDR3 DNA: TGTGCCAGCAGCTTAACACCGAACACTGAAGCTTTCTTT. It is translated as CASSLTPNTEAFF.

This clone was detected ten times or more. The chain combines TRBV5-1 with TRBJ2-7; perhaps TRBD1 as D (6 bases). This CDR3 is built from 15 residues. Germline V gene lookup returns CDR1 SGHRS and CDR2 YFSETQ. Between the trimmed V and J ends, which lost 1 base and 7 bases, there was a span of 18 bases. This CDR3 is CASSLLGHPSEEQYF. The CDR3 DNA reads TGCGCCAGCAGCTTGTTGGGACACCCGTCGGAGGAGCAGTACTTC.

The chain recombines TRBV4-1 with TRBJ2-7; the D gene is possibly TRBD1 (6 bases). The CDR3 consists of 15 residues. Germline-derived CDR1 and CDR2 are MGHRA and YSYEKL. The V end was cut by 0 bases, the J end by 6 bases, with 15 bases between. CDR3: CASSQEASGVSEQYF. The CDR3 DNA follows: TGCGCCAGCAGCCAAGAAGCGTCAGGGGTAAGCGAGCAGTACTTC.

The chain is built from TRBV7-2 and TRBJ2-1, with a weak D call TRBD1 (5 bases). The germline V and J ends were trimmed by 5 bases and 2 bases, with 13 bases remaining between them. Germline V gene sequence: CDR1 SGHTA, CDR2 FQGNSA. The CDR3 consists of 15 residues. The CDR3 DNA follows: TGTGCCAGCAGCGCTTTATGGGGCACCTACAATGAGCAGTTCTTC. Translated, it gives CASSALWGTYNEQFF.

V is TRBV11-3 and J is TRBJ1-2; TRBD1 is a possible D gene (6 bases). The V gene's germline CDR1 is SGHNT and CDR2 YENEEA. This CDR3 region has 15 residues. V lost 0 bases and J 4 bases, leaving 12 bases between the germline ends. The CDR3 here is CASSLDFEGVYGYTF. The CDR3 DNA reads TGTGCCAGCAGCTTAGATTTTGAGGGGGTCTATGGCTACACCTTC.

This rearrangement joins TRBV19 to TRBJ1-5; 7 bases match TRBD1. CDR1 LNHDA and CDR2 SQIVND come from the germline V gene (reference sequence). V trimming: 3 bases; J trimming: 4 bases; junction bases outside the gene matches: 9. The CDR3 consists of 16 residues. This CDR3 is CASSMPTGLANQPQHF. The CDR3 DNA is TGTGCCAGTAGTATGCCGACAGGGCTAGCGAATCAGCCCCAGCATTTT.